This T cell receptor (beta chain) stems from a study of T cell clonality in common variable immunodeficiency. Study-wide findings and caveats: Reportedly, TCR beta sequences from common variable immunodeficiency showed fewer deletions and N-nucleotide insertions.

Germline CDR1 and CDR2: MNHEY and SVGEGT. J lost 5 bases, V lost 6 bases, and 4 bases had no gene match. CDR3 length: 15 residues. For this clone: The antigen is unknown. The read ends 3 residues before the CDR3 terminus; that terminus is restored from the germline J gene.

The repertoire was sequenced with immunoSEQ multiplex PCR; TCRdb's copy has only in-frame clones and lacks some. This sample carries almost 20,000 clones, none of them present only once. Sequences were obtained from peripheral blood mononuclear cells. The clonotype was recovered from a human donor with common variable immunodeficiency. The chain combines TRBV6-2 or TRBV6-3 with TRBJ2-2, with 12 bases aligning to TRBD2. The CDR3 DNA, read in part, is TGTGCCAGCAGACGTACTAGCGGGGGGACCGGGGAG. This gives the protein CASRRTSGGTGE. The whole CDR3 sequence is CASRRTSGGTGELFF.